The rows below give T cell receptor beta chains drawn from one sample of a study of CD8+ T cells in alopecia areata. Repertoires were generated with immunoSEQ multiplex PCR, while TCRdb's copy carries only in-frame clones and drops some. Here the sample spans around 100,000 clones, less than 70% being singletons. The material sequenced was CD4+ T cells sorted from blood. The receptors here all came from a human donor in good health. CDR3s include the opening cysteine and the closing phenylalanine or tryptophan. A D gene is named only where the DNA matches it firmly. Size values are once, few and many counts, or a class for expanded clones, and some rows have none.

size	V	J	D	DNA	CDR3
NA	TRBV6-4	TRBJ1-1	NA	TGTGCCAGCAGTGACCCCCCGCCGTGGGGACCGACCGGCGCTGAAGCTTTCTTT	CASSDPPPWGPTGAEAFF
NA	TRBV28	TRBJ2-4	NA	TGTGCCAGCAGTTTCACAGCCATAGCCAAAAACATTCAGTACTTC	CASSFTAIAKNIQYF
NA	TRBV5-1	TRBJ2-3	NA	TGCGCCAGCAGCGTTGAGAGCACAGATACGCAGTATTTT	CASSVESTDTQYF
NA	TRBV9	TRBJ2-5	NA	TGTGCCAGCAGCGTCTCGCCGGCGGGAGAGACCCAGTACTTC	CASSVSPAGETQYF
NA	TRBV29-1	TRBJ2-7	TRBD1	TGCAGCGTTGAAGATCTGAGACAGGGACAGGCCTACGAGCAGTACTTC	CSVEDLRQGQAYEQYF
NA	TRBV15	TRBJ2-7	NA	TGTGCCACCAGCAGGAACAGGTTAAGAGTCTACGAGCAGTACTTC	CATSRNRLRVYEQYF
NA	TRBV30	TRBJ1-2	NA	TGTGCCTGGAGTGTAGCGACGAGAGGAGTCTACACCTTC	CAWSVATRGVYTF
NA	TRBV25-1	TRBJ2-3	NA	TGTGCCAGCAGCAACCCCGGGGCGGGGGATACGCAGTATTTT	CASSNPGAGDTQYF
NA	TRBV30	TRBJ1-1	NA	TGTGCACGAGGGGGACGCACTGAAGCTTTCTTT	CARGGRTEAFF
NA	TRBV29-1	TRBJ2-2	TRBD2	TGCAGCGTTGCCGGGACTAGCGGGGTGGGCGGGGAGCTGTTTTTT	CSVAGTSGVGGELFF
NA	TRBV7-2	TRBJ2-5	TRBD2	TGTGCCAGCAGCCGGACTAGCGGGCCCCAAGAGACCCAGTACTTC	CASSRTSGPQETQYF
NA	TRBV30	TRBJ2-7	TRBD1	TGTGCCTGGAGTGGCGGACAGGGGGGCTACTACGAGCAGTACTTC	CAWSGGQGGYYEQYF
few	TRBV6-5	TRBJ2-3	NA	TGTGCCAGCACCCCACCCAACACAGATACGCAGTATTTT	CASTPPNTDTQYF
NA	TRBV18	TRBJ2-3	NA	TGTGCCAGCTCACCCCGAACCACAGATACGCAGTATTTT	CASSPRTTDTQYF
NA	TRBV7-3	TRBJ2-7	TRBD1	TGTGCCAGCAGCTTCCAGGGGGAGTCGGGTGAGCAGTACTTC	CASSFQGESGEQYF
NA	TRBV5-4	TRBJ2-2	TRBD2	TGTGCCAGCAGCTCGTCCCGGGGGGGAAACACCGGGGAGCTGTTTTTT	CASSSSRGGNTGELFF
NA	TRBV7-9	TRBJ1-2	TRBD1	TGTGCCAGCAGCGTCGGGACAGGAGCTGGCTACACCTTC	CASSVGTGAGYTF
NA	TRBV27	TRBJ2-1	TRBD2	TGTGCCAGCAGTTTAGCGGGGGGATACTACAATGAGCAGTTCTTC	CASSLAGGYYNEQFF
NA	TRBV29-1	TRBJ1-2	NA	TGCAGCGTTGAGACGGGGAACTATGGCTACACCTTC	CSVETGNYGYTF
NA	TRBV19	TRBJ1-5	TRBD1	TGTGCCAGTAGTCGGACAGGGCTGGGCAATCAGCCCCAGCATTTT	CASSRTGLGNQPQHF
many	TRBV11-2	TRBJ2-1	TRBD2	TGTGCCAGCAGCCAGCTAGCGGGGGGGAATGAGCAGTTCTTC	CASSQLAGGNEQFF
NA	TRBV7-2	TRBJ1-5	NA	TGTGCCAGCAGTGATAGGCCAAGGAGCAATCAGCCCCAGCATTTT	CASSDRPRSNQPQHF
NA	TRBV20-1	TRBJ1-1	NA	TGCAGTATCCGGGGTGAAGCTTTCTTT	CSIRGEAFF
few	TRBV29-1	TRBJ1-5	NA	TGCAGCGTTGAAGTGGGCAGGGATCAGCCCCAGCATTTT	CSVEVGRDQPQHF
NA	TRBV27	TRBJ2-7	TRBD1	TGTGCCAGCAGTCCTACAGGGGTAGAACCCTACGAGCAGTACTTC	CASSPTGVEPYEQYF
NA	TRBV14	TRBJ2-1	NA	TGTGCCAGCAGCGACGGACAATCCTTTTACAATGAGCAGTTCTTC	CASSDGQSFYNEQFF
NA	TRBV7-2	TRBJ2-7	NA	TGTGCCAGCAGCTTAGGTAACAGCTACGAGCAGTACTTC	CASSLGNSYEQYF
NA	TRBV10-3	TRBJ2-4	TRBD1	TGTGCCATCTCCGGGACAGGGGCCGACTTGGGGTACTTC	CAISGTGADLGYF
NA	TRBV29-1	TRBJ2-7	TRBD1	TGCAGCGTTCGGCAGGGGGCCCACGAGCAGTACTTC	CSVRQGAHEQYF
NA	TRBV7-2	TRBJ2-3	TRBD1	TGTGCCAGCAGCTCCCAAGGACAGGCTAGCACAGATACGCAGTATTTT	CASSSQGQASTDTQYF
NA	TRBV5-6	TRBJ2-3	TRBD2	TGTGCCAGCAGCTTCTTGGGAGCGGGAGCCCCCTTAGGAGATACGCAGTATTTT	CASSFLGAGAPLGDTQYF
few	TRBV27	TRBJ1-5	NA	TGTGCCAGCAGTACCCAGGGGTTCGGCAATCAGCCCCAGCATTTT	CASSTQGFGNQPQHF
NA	TRBV30	TRBJ1-6	TRBD1	TGTGCCGGCACCGGGACAGGGAATTCACCCCTCCACTTT	CAGTGTGNSPLHF
once	TRBV4-2	TRBJ2-5	TRBD2	TGTGCCAGCAGCCTCTCCGGGACTAGCGGGCAAGAGACCCAGTACTTC	CASSLSGTSGQETQYF